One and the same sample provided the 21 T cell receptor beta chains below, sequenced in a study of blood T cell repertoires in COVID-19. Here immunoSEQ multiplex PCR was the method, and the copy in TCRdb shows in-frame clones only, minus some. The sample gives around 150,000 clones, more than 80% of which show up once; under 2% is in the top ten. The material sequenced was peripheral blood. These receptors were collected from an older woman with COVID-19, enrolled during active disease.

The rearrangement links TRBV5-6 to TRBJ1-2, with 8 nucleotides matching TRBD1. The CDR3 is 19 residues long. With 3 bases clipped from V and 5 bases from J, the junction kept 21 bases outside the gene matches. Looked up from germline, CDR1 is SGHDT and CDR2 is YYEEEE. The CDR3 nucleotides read TGTGCCAGCAGCTCCATTAAAAGGAACAGGGGGAAGAACCCATATGGCTACACCTTC. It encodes CASSSIKRNRGKNPYGYTF.

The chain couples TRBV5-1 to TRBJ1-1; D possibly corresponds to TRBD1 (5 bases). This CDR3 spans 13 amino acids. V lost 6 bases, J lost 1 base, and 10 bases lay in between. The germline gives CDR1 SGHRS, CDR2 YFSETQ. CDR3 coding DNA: TGCGCCAGCACCACGACAGAGAACACTGAAGCTTTCTTT. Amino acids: CASTTTENTEAFF.

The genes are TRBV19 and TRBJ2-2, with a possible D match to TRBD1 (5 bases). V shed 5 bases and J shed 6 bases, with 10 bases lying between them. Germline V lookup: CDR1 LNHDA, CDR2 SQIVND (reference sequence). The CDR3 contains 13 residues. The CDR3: CASSDLGPGELFF. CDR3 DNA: TGTGCCAGTAGTGATCTGGGGCCCGGGGAGCTGTTTTTT.

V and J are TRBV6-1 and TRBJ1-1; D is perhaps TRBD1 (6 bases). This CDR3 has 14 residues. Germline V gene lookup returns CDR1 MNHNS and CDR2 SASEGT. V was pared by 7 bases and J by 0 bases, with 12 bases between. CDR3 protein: CASTFTGLNTEAFF. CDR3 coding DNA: TGTGCCAGCACCTTCACAGGGTTGAACACTGAAGCTTTCTTT.

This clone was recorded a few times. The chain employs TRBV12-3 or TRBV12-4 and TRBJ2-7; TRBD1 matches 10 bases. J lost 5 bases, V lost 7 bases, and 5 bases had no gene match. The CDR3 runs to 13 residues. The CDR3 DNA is TGTGCCAGCAACCTGGGACAGGGGAACGAGCAGTACTTC. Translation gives CASNLGQGNEQYF.

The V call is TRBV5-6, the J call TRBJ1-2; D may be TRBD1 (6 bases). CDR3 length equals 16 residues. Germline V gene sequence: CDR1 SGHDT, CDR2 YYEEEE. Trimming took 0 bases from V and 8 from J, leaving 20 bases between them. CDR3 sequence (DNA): TGTGCCAGCAGCTTGGCTAGGGGCAGGGGACCCTTCGGCTACACCTTC. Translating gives CASSLARGRGPFGYTF. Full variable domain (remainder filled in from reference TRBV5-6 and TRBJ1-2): DAGVTQSPTHLIKTRGQQVTLRCSPKSGHDTVSWYQQALGQGPQFIFQYYEEEERQRGNFPDRFSGHQFPNYSSELNVNALLLGDSALYLCASSLARGRGPFGYTFGSGTRLTVV.

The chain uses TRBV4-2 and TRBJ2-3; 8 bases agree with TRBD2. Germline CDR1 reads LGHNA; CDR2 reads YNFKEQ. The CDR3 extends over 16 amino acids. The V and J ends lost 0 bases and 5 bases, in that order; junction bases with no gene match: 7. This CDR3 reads CASSQDRRGAGDTQYF. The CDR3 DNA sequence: TGTGCCAGCAGCCAAGATAGGCGGGGGGCCGGAGATACGCAGTATTTT.

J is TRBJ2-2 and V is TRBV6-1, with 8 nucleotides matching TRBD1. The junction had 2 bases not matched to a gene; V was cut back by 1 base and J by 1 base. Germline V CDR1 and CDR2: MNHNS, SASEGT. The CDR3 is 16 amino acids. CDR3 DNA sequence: TGTGCCAGCAGTGAAGGGACAGGGTTGAACACCGGGGAGCTGTTTTTT. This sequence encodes CASSEGTGLNTGELFF.

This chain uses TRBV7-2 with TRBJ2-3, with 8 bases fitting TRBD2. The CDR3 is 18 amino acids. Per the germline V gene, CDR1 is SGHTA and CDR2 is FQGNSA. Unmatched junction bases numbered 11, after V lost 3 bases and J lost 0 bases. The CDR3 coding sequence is TGTGCCAGCAGCTTCTTTAGCGGGGCCTTCGGGAGCACAGATACGCAGTATTTT. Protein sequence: CASSFFSGAFGSTDTQYF.

CDR3 coding DNA: TGTGCCATCAGTAGCTTGGGCAGCTACAATGAGCAGTTCTTC. Translation gives CAISSLGSYNEQFF. The chain is built from TRBV10-3 and TRBJ2-1; D not certain. The CDR3 extends over 14 amino acids. The germline CDR1 and CDR2 sequences are ENHRY and SYGVKD. Trimming left V 5 bases short and J 3 bases short, with 11 bases between.

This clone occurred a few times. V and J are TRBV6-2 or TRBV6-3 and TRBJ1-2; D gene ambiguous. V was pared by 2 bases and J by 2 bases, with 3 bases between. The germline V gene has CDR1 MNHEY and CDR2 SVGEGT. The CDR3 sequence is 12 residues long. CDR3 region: CASSYQNYGYTF. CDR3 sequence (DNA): TGTGCCAGCAGTTACCAGAACTATGGCTACACCTTC.

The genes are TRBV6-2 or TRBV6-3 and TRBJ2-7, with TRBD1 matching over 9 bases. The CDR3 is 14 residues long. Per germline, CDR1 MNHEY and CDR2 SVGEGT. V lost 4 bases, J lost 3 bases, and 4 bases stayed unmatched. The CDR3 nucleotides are TGTGCCAGCAGTTCCGGGACAGGGTACTACGAGCAGTACTTC. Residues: CASSSGTGYYEQYF.

The CDR3 coding sequence is TGTGCCAGCGGCACAGGGTTTAAGGCCTATGGCTACACCTTC. It is translated as CASGTGFKAYGYTF. V gene TRBV7-2 combines with J gene TRBJ1-2; possibly TRBD1 for D (6 bases). The germline gives CDR1 SGHTA, CDR2 FQGNSA. Trimming took 8 bases from V and 4 from J, leaving 17 bases between them. The CDR3 length is 14 residues.

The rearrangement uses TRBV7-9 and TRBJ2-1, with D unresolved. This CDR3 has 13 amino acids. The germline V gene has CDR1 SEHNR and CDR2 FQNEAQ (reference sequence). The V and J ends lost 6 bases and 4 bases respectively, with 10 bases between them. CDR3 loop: CASRQTGYNEQFF. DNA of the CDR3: TGTGCCAGCAGGCAAACCGGTTACAATGAGCAGTTCTTC. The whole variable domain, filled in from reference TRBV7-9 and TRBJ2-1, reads DTGVSQNPRHKITKRGQNVTFRCDPISEHNRLYWYRQTLGQGPEFLTYFQNEAQLEKSRLLSDRFSAERPKGSFSTLEIQRTEQGDSAMYLCASRQTGYNEQFFGPGTRLTVL.

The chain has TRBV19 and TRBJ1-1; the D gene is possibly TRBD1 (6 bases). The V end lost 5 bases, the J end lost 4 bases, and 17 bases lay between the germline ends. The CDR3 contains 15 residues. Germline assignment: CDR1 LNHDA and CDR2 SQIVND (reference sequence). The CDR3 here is CASSLRSGVSTEAFF. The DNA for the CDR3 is TGTGCCAGTAGTCTCCGGTCAGGGGTGAGCACTGAAGCTTTCTTT.

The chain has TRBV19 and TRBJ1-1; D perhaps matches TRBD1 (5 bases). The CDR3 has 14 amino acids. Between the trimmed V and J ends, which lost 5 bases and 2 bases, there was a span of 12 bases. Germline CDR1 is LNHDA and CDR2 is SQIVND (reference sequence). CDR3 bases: TGTGCCAGTAGTTTTGGGGCGGGAAACACTGAAGCTTTCTTT. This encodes CASSFGAGNTEAFF.

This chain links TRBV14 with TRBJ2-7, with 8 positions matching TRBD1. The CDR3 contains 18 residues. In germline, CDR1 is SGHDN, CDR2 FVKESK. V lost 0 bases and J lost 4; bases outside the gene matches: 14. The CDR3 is CASSQEGPWTGQVYEQYF. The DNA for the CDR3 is TGTGCCAGCAGCCAAGAAGGTCCGTGGACAGGGCAGGTGTACGAGCAGTACTTC.

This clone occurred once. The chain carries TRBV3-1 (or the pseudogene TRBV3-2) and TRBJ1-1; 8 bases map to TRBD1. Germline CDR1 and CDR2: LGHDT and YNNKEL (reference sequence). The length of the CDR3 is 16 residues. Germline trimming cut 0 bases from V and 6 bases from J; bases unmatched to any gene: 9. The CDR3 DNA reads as TGTGCCAGCAGCCAAGAGGCCAGGGGGCAAGTTCCTGAAGCTTTCTTT. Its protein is CASSQEARGQVPEAFF.

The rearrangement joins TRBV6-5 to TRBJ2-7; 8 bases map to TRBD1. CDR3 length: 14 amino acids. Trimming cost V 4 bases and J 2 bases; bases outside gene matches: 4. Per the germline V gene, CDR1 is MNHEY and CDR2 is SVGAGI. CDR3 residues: CASSSTGGTYEQYF. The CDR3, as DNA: TGTGCCAGCAGTTCTACAGGGGGAACCTACGAGCAGTACTTC.

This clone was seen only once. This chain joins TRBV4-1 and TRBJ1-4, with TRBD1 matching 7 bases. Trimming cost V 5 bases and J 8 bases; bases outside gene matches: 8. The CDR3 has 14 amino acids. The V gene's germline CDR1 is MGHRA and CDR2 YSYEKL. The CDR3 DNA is TGCGCCAGCAGCTCCGGGCAGGGGGGAGAAAAACTGTTTTTT. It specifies CASSSGQGGEKLFF.

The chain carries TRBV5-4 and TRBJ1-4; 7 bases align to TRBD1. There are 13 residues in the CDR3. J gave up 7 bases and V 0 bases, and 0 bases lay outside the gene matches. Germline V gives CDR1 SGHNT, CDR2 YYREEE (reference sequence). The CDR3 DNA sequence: TGTGCCAGCAGCTTGGGGACAGGTGAAAAACTGTTTTTT. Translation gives CASSLGTGEKLFF.